The subject of this entry is one TCR beta chain. Antigen: not known. Regarding time point: week 23, last vaccination. A 20-mer mutant IDH1 peptide at 300 ug was injected subcutaneously with topical imiquimod. The data were taken from a study of a mutant IDH1 vaccine in newly diagnosed glioma. Looking at the study overall: Vaccination followed radiotherapy alone by 4-6 weeks, or accompanied temozolomide cycles.

Germline assignment: CDR1 SEHNR and CDR2 FQNEAQ (reference sequence). The CDR3 is made up of 19 amino acids. The V gene lost 5 bases and the J gene lost 2 bases, with 26 bases spanning the gap. Clones were read by immunoSEQ multiplex PCR, and TCRdb kept only the in-frame ones, dropping some. The table has 88,000 or so clones, 85% seen once. The specimen was PBMCs, collected from a glioma patient whose treatment included an IDH1 peptide vaccine. The V call is TRBV7-9, the J call TRBJ2-3; either TRBD1 or TRBD2 may supply D (5 bases each). The TCR originated in a man aged 25 to 45 with glioma. Some clones in this sample may be carry-over from other donors' samples. CDR3 region: CASSLHRGRVNRATDTQYF. Here the CDR3 DNA reads TGTGCCAGCAGCCTACATCGGGGACGGGTGAACCGGGCCACAGATACGCAGTATTTT. The full variable domain, its missing parts supplied by reference TRBV7-9 and TRBJ2-3, is DTGVSQNPRHKITKRGQNVTFRCDPISEHNRLYWYRQTLGQGPEFLTYFQNEAQLEKSRLLSDRFSAERPKGSFSTLEIQRTEQGDSAMYLCASSLHRGRVNRATDTQYFGPGTRLTVL.